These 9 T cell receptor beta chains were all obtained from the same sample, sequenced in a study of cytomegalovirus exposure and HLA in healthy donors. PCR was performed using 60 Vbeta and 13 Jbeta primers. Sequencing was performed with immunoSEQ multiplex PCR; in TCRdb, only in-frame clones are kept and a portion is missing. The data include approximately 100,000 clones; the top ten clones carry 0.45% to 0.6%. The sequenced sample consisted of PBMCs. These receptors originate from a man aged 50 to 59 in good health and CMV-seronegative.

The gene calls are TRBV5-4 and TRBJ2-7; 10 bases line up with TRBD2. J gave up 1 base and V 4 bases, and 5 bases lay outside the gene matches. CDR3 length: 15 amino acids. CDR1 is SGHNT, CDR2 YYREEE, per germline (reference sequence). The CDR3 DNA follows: TGTGCCAGCAGCCAGGGACTAGCGTCATCCTACGAGCAGTACTTC. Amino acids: CASSQGLASSYEQYF.

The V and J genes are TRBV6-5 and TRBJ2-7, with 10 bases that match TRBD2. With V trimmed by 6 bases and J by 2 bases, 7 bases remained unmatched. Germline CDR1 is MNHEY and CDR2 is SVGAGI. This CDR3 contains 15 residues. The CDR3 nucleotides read TGTGCCAGCAGGCCGCTAGCGGGAGTGACCTACGAGCAGTACTTC. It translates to CASRPLAGVTYEQYF.

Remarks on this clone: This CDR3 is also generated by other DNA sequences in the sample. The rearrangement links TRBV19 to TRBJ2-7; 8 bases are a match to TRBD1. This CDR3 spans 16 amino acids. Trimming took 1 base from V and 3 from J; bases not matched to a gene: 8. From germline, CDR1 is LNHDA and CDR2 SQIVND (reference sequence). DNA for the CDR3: TGTGCCAGTAGTATAGGTACCGGGACAGGCGTCTACGAGCAGTACTTC. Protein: CASSIGTGTGVYEQYF.

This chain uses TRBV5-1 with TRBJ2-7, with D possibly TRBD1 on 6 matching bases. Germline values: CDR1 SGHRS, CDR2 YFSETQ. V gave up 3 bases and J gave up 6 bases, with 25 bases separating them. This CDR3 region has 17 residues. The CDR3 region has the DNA TGCGCCAGCAGCTCGACCGCACCGGGACATCCCAGTGCCGAGCAGTACTTC. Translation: CASSSTAPGHPSAEQYF. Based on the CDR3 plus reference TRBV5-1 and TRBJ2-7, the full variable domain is KAGVTQTPRYLIKTRGQQVTLSCSPISGHRSVSWYQQTPGQGLQFLFEYFSETQRNKGNFPGRFSGRQFSNSRSEMNVSTLELGDSALYLCASSSTAPGHPSAEQYFGPGTRLTVT.

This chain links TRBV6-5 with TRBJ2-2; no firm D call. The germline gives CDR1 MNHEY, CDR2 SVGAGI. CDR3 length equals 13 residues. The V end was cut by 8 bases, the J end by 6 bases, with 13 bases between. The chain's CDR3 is CASQSPSAGELFF. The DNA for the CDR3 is TGTGCCAGCCAATCTCCTTCGGCCGGGGAGCTGTTTTTT.

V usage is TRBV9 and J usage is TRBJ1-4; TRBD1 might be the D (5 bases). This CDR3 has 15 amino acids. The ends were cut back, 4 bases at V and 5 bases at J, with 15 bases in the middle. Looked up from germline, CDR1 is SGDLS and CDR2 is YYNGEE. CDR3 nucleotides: TGTGCCAGCAGCCCCCTCCCGGGACTGAATGAAAAACTGTTTTTT. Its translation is CASSPLPGLNEKLFF.

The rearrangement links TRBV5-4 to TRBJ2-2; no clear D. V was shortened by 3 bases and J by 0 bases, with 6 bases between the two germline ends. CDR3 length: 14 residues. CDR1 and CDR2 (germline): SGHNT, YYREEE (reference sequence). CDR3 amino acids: CASSSYSNTGELFF. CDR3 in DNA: TGTGCCAGCAGCTCCTACTCGAACACCGGGGAGCTGTTTTTT.

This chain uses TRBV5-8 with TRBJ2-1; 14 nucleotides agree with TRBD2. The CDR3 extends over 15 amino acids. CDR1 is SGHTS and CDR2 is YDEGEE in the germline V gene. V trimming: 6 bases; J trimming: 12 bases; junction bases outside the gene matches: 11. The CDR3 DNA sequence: TGTGCCAGCACCCGGACTAGCGGGAGGTACCGGGGGCAGTTCTTC. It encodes CASTRTSGRYRGQFF.

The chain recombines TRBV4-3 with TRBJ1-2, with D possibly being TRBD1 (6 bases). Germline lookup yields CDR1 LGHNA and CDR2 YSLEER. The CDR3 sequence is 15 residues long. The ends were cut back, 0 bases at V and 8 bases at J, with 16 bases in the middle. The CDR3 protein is CASSQEGAPGGGYTF. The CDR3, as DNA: TGCGCCAGCAGCCAAGAGGGGGCACCGGGGGGAGGCTACACCTTC.